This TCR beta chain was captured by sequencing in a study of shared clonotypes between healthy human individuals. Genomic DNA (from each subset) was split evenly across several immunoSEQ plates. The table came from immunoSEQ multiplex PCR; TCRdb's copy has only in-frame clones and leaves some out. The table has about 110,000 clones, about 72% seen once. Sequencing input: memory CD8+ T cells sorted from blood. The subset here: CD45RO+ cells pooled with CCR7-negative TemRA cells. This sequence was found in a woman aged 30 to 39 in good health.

This CDR3 reads CASSQDTRGDYGYTF. Written as DNA, the CDR3 is TGTGCCAGCAGCCAAGATACCAGGGGGGACTATGGCTACACCTTC. This chain links TRBV4-2 with TRBJ1-2; 7 positions match TRBD1. Trimming removed 0 bases from V and 3 bases from J; junction bases left unmatched: 4. The CDR3 consists of 15 residues. Germline V gene lookup returns CDR1 LGHNA and CDR2 YNFKEQ.